Following are 9 T cell receptor beta chains from one sample sequenced in a study of cytomegalovirus exposure and HLA in healthy donors. PCR amplification relied on 60 Vbeta primers (plus 13 Jbeta primers). The method was immunoSEQ multiplex PCR; TCRdb's version includes in-frame clones alone and lacks a portion of them. The sample includes approximately 76,000 clones, around 60% of them seen just once. Sequenced material: PBMCs. The receptors stem from a man aged 25-40 years in good health and CMV-seropositive.

This clone was seen repeatedly, ten times or more. The chain couples TRBV10-3 to TRBJ1-4; D is uncertain. This CDR3 is 14 amino acids long. Trimming took 4 bases from V and 8 from J, leaving 14 bases between them. The V gene's germline CDR1 is ENHRY and CDR2 SYGVKD. DNA for the CDR3: TGTGCCATCAGTGGGGCCTCGGGGAGGGAAAAACTGTTTTTT. This sequence encodes CAISGASGREKLFF.

This rearrangement joins TRBV28 to TRBJ2-1; TRBD2 matches at 8 bases. The CDR3 spans 15 residues. The junction had 13 bases not matched to a gene; V was cut back by 6 bases and J by 9 bases. CDR1 and CDR2 from the germline V gene are MDHEN and SYDVKM. CDR3 bases: TGTGCCAGCAGGCCAGGCGGGAGGACCCGGGGTGAGCAGTTCTTC. As protein: CASRPGGRTRGEQFF. Drawing the rest from reference TRBV28 and TRBJ2-1, the complete variable domain is DVKVTQSSRYLVKRTGEKVFLECVQDMDHENMFWYRQDPGLGLRLIYFSYDVKMKEKGDIPEGYSVSREKKERFSLILESASTNQTSMYLCASRPGGRTRGEQFFGPGTRLTVL.

The chain couples TRBV28 to TRBJ1-5, with D uncertain. The V gene lost 3 bases and the J gene lost 3 bases, with 6 bases spanning the gap. The length of the CDR3 is 13 residues. From germline, CDR1 is MDHEN and CDR2 SYDVKM. In DNA form, the CDR3 reads TGTGCCAGCAGTTTGGGCTTCAATCAGCCCCAGCATTTT. Residues: CASSLGFNQPQHF.

In its sample, this clone was seen a few times. The chain carries TRBV6-6 and TRBJ2-1; D is ambiguous. With 10 bases removed from V and 5 bases from J, the gap between germline ends came to 15 bases. Germline CDR1 MNHNY, CDR2 SVGAGI (reference sequence). The CDR3 has 13 residues. The CDR3 DNA sequence: TGTGCCACCTTGGAGCGTGAGGACAATGAGCAGTTCTTC. Amino acid sequence: CATLEREDNEQFF.

The chain recombines TRBV5-1 with TRBJ1-2; 10 positions match TRBD1. V lost 5 bases to trimming and J lost 4 bases; unmatched junction nucleotides: 8. CDR3 size: 15 residues. Germline V gene lookup returns CDR1 SGHRS and CDR2 YFSETQ. CDR3 loop: CASRPGQGDFYGYTF. The CDR3 DNA is TGCGCCAGCAGACCTGGACAGGGGGATTTCTATGGCTACACCTTC.

The chain recombines TRBV2 with TRBJ2-5; perhaps TRBD1 as D (5 bases). The CDR3 is 15 residues long. Deletions cut 8 bases from V and 4 bases from J, with 20 bases between. Germline values: CDR1 SNHLY, CDR2 FYNNEI. The CDR3 DNA reads TGTGCCAGCCGGAACAGGTCGATCAGAGGAGAGACCCAGTACTTC. Amino acids: CASRNRSIRGETQYF.

This chain joins TRBV11-2 and TRBJ2-5, with no clear D. Germline V gene data show CDR1 as SGHAT and CDR2 as FQNNGV. The CDR3 is 14 amino acids. V was trimmed by 1 base and J by 2 bases, leaving 8 bases between them. CDR3: CASSLGFSQETQYF. The CDR3 region has the DNA TGTGCCAGCAGCTTAGGTTTCAGTCAAGAGACCCAGTACTTC.

This rearrangement joins TRBV2 to TRBJ2-3, with a weak D call TRBD2 (7 bases). Trimming shortened V by 1 base and J by 6 bases, and 11 bases separated the two germline ends. This CDR3 has 14 amino acids. Germline lookup yields CDR1 SNHLY and CDR2 FYNNEI. CDR3 region: CASSEGGRGDTQYF. CDR3 bases: TGTGCCAGCAGTGAAGGGGGGCGGGGGGATACGCAGTATTTT.

The rearrangement links TRBV7-6 to TRBJ1-1, with no clear D. Trimming took 5 bases from V and 1 from J, leaving 14 bases between them. This CDR3 has 15 residues. The V gene's germline CDR1 is SGHVS and CDR2 FNYEAQ. The CDR3 DNA is TGTGCCAGCAGCCCAGTTCCAGCGGGGAACACTGAAGCTTTCTTT. Translated: CASSPVPAGNTEAFF.